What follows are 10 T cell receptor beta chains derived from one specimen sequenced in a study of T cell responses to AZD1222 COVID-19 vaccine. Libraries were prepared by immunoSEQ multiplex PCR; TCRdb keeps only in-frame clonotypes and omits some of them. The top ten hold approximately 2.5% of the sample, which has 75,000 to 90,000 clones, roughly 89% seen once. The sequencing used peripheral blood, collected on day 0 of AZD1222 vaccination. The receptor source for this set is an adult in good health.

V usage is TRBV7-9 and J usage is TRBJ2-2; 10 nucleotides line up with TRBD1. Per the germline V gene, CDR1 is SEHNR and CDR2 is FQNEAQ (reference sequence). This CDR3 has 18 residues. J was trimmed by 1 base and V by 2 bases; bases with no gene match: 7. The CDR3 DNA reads TGTGCCAGCAGCTTACCGACAGGGGGCGTGAGGAACACCGGGGAGCTGTTTTTT. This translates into CASSLPTGGVRNTGELFF.

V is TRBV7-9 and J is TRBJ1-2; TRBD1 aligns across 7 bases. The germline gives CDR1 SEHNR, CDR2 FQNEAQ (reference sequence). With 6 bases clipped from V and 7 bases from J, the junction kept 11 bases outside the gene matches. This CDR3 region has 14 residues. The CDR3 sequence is CASRPEGAGGGYTF. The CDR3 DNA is TGTGCCAGCAGACCCGAGGGGGCTGGGGGTGGCTACACCTTC.

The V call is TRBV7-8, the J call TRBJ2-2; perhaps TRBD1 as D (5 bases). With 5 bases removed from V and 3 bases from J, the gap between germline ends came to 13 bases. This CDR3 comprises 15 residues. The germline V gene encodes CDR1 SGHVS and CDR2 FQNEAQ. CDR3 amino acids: CASSGREGYTGELFF. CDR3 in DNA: TGTGCCAGCAGCGGCAGGGAAGGGTACACCGGGGAGCTGTTTTTT.

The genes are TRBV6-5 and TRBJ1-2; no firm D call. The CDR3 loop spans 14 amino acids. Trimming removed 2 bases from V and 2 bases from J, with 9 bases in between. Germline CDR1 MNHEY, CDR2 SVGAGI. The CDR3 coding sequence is TGTGCCAGCAGTTACGTTTCGAAAAACTATGGCTACACCTTC. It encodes CASSYVSKNYGYTF.

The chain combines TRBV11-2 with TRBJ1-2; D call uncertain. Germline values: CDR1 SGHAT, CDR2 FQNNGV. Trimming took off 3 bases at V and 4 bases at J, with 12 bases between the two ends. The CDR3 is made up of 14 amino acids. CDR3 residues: CASSLEQWPYGYTF. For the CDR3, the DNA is TGTGCCAGCAGCTTGGAGCAATGGCCCTATGGCTACACCTTC.

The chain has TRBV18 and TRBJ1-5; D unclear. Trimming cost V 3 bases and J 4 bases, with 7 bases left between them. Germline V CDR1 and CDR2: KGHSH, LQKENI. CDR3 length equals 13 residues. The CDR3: CASSPGQNQPQHF. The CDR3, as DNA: TGTGCCAGCTCACCGGGCCAGAATCAGCCCCAGCATTTT.

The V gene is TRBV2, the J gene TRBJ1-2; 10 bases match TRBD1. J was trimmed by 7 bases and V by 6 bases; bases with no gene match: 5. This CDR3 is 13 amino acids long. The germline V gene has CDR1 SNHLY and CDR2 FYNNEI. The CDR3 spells CASRDRGTGGYTF. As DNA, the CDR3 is TGTGCCAGCAGGGACAGGGGGACGGGTGGCTACACCTTC.

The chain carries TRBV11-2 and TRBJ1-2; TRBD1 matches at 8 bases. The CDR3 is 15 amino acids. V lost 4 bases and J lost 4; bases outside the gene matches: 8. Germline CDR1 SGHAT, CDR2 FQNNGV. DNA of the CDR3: TGTGCCAGCAGCTCTTACCGGGACAGGACCTATGGCTACACCTTC. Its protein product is CASSSYRDRTYGYTF.

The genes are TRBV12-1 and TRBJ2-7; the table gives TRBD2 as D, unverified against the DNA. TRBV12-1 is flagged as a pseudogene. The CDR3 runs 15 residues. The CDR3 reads CASSFISGSSYEQYF. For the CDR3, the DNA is TGTGCCAGCAGCTTTATTAGCGGAAGCTCCTACGAGCAGTACTTC.

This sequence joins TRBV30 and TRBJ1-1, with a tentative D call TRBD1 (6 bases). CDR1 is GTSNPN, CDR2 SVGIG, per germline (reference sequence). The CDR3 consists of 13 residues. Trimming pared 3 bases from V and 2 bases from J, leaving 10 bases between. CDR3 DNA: TGTGCCTGGAGGAGGGGGGTTAACACTGAAGCTTTCTTT. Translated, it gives CAWRRGVNTEAFF.